The rows below give T cell receptor beta chains drawn from one sample of a study of T cell changes during pregnancy in multiple sclerosis. Measured with immunoSEQ multiplex PCR; TCRdb has only the in-frame clones, and not every one. The sample holds about 50,000 clones, approximately 90% seen once. The material was CD4+ T cells from peripheral blood mononuclear cells, obtained before pregnancy. The receptors derive from a female donor with multiple sclerosis, enrolled in a pregnancy study. CDR3s include the opening cysteine and the closing phenylalanine or tryptophan. Each record gives: V gene, J gene, clone size, D gene, CDR3 length, CDR3 DNA, CDR3 protein. The D gene is left open where the match is weak. The size of a clone is reported for some rows only, either as once, few or many, or as a class for expanded clones.

V: TRBV2
J: TRBJ1-1
size: few
D: NA
length: 14
DNA: TGTGCCAGCACTACAGTGGTCAGGGCCACTGAAGCTTTCTTT
CDR3: CASTTVVRATEAFF

V: TRBV25-1
J: TRBJ2-3
size: NA
D: TRBD1
length: 18
DNA: TGTGCCAGCAGTGGACGTGGGGGGGACAGGGGGCATCAGGGTACGCAGTATTTT
CDR3: CASSGRGGDRGHQGTQYF

V: TRBV19
J: TRBJ2-2
size: NA
D: TRBD1
length: 14
DNA: TGTGCCAGTAGTCAGGACAGGACCACCGGGGAGCTGTTTTTT
CDR3: CASSQDRTTGELFF

V: TRBV13
J: TRBJ2-5
size: NA
D: TRBD2
length: 16
DNA: TGTGCCAGCAGCCGCCGGACTAGCGGGAGCCCTCGGACCCAGTACTTC
CDR3: CASSRRTSGSPRTQYF

V: TRBV19
J: TRBJ2-1
size: NA
D: NA
length: 14
DNA: TGTGCCAGTAGTATTATTAGCTCCTACAATGAGCAGTTCTTC
CDR3: CASSIISSYNEQFF

V: TRBV5-6
J: TRBJ2-7
size: NA
D: TRBD1
length: 19
DNA: TGTGCCAGCAGCTTGCCATTGGACAGGGACCGGGCGAGAGGCTACGAGCAGTACTTC
CDR3: CASSLPLDRDRARGYEQYF

V: TRBV9
J: TRBJ1-2
size: NA
D: NA
length: 13
DNA: TGTGCCAGCAGCGACAGGGACGGCTATGGCTACACCTTC
CDR3: CASSDRDGYGYTF

V: TRBV19
J: TRBJ2-5
size: NA
D: NA
length: 14
DNA: TGTGCCAGTAGTGTAGTACAAGGCGGGGAGACCCAGTACTTC
CDR3: CASSVVQGGETQYF

V: TRBV9
J: TRBJ1-2
size: NA
D: TRBD1
length: 14
DNA: TGTGCCAGCAGCGCGACAGGGATTTTCTATGGCTACACCTTC
CDR3: CASSATGIFYGYTF

V: TRBV7-8
J: TRBJ2-2
size: NA
D: NA
length: 13
DNA: TGTGCCAGCAGCACCAGAAGTGCCGGGGAGCTGTTTTTT
CDR3: CASSTRSAGELFF

V: TRBV5-5
J: TRBJ2-3
size: NA
D: NA
length: 13
DNA: TGTGCCAGTCTCCTACCCGGTGGAGATACGCAGTATTTT
CDR3: CASLLPGGDTQYF

V: TRBV30
J: TRBJ1-6
size: once
D: NA
length: 14
DNA: TGTGCCTGGACCTTCGCCACAGGGTTTTCACCCCTCCACTTT
CDR3: CAWTFATGFSPLHF

V: TRBV5-1
J: TRBJ1-4
size: NA
D: TRBD1
length: 15
DNA: TGCGCCAGCAGCTCATCGGGACAGAGCAATGAAAAACTGTTTTTT
CDR3: CASSSSGQSNEKLFF

V: TRBV11-2
J: TRBJ2-1
size: NA
D: TRBD2
length: 14
DNA: TGTGCCAGCAGCTTAGCGGGACTAGCGGCGTTTAAGATCTTC
CDR3: CASSLAGLAAFKIF

V: TRBV21-1
J: TRBJ1-2
size: NA
D: NA
length: 17
DNA: TGTGCCAGCAGCCCACACCCCAGAGACAGGATCGGCTATGGCTACACCTTC
CDR3: CASSPHPRDRIGYGYTF

V: TRBV28
J: TRBJ2-7
size: once
D: NA
length: 14
DNA: TGTGCCAGCAGTTTAATCTACCCCTACTACGAGCAGTACTTC
CDR3: CASSLIYPYYEQYF

V: TRBV10-1
J: TRBJ2-1
size: NA
D: NA
length: 12
DNA: TGCGCCATAGTAGGGGATCGGAATGAGCAGTTCTTC
CDR3: CAIVGDRNEQFF

V: TRBV7-8
J: TRBJ2-1
size: NA
D: TRBD2
length: 18
DNA: TGTGCCAGCAGCTTAGGAAGGGGAGGTAGCGGGAGCTACAATGAGCAGTTCTTC
CDR3: CASSLGRGGSGSYNEQFF

V: TRBV5-1
J: TRBJ2-3
size: NA
D: NA
length: 13
DNA: TGCGCCAGCACTTTGGACACTTCGGATACGCAGTATTTT
CDR3: CASTLDTSDTQYF

V: TRBV10-3
J: TRBJ2-1
size: NA
D: TRBD1
length: 14
DNA: TGTGCCATCGCTCCGACAGGGGTAGGGCATGAGCAGTTCTTC
CDR3: CAIAPTGVGHEQFF

V: TRBV5-1
J: TRBJ2-1
size: NA
D: NA
length: 15
DNA: TGCGCCAGCAGCCCCCCCCGGGACTCCTACAATGAGCAGTTCTTC
CDR3: CASSPPRDSYNEQFF

V: TRBV19
J: TRBJ2-2
size: NA
D: TRBD2
length: 14
DNA: TGTGCCAGTAGTATGGGGGGGGACACCGGGGAGCTGTTTTTT
CDR3: CASSMGGDTGELFF

V: TRBV11-2
J: TRBJ1-1
size: NA
D: NA
length: 14
DNA: TGTGCCAGCAGCTCACGAAACAGGAACACTGAAGCTTTCTTT
CDR3: CASSSRNRNTEAFF

V: TRBV7-9
J: TRBJ2-3
size: NA
D: NA
length: 15
DNA: TGTGCCAGCAGCTTAACTAGCCTGGGCACAGATACGCAGTATTTT
CDR3: CASSLTSLGTDTQYF

V: TRBV30
J: TRBJ1-1
size: once
D: TRBD1
length: 14
DNA: TGTGCCTGGAGTCAGTCGGGACAGGGGGTTGAAGCTTTCTTT
CDR3: CAWSQSGQGVEAFF